This TCR beta chain was identified during a study of blood T cell repertoires in COVID-19. Looking at the study overall: Sites in the United States, Italy and Spain provided acute and convalescent COVID-19 samples. PBMCs, B-cell-depleted T cells, or T cells provided the cDNA or gDNA that made up the material.

The CDR3 runs to 17 residues. Per germline, CDR1 SGHRS and CDR2 YFSETQ. The ends lost 3 bases at V and 5 bases at J; junction bases unmatched: 14. Original processing methods: Quantification of nucleated cells was approximated via reference gene primer amplification. This table comes from immunoSEQ multiplex PCR, and its TCRdb copy is limited to in-frame clones, with some not included. That table is the source of V, J and clone size, and D and trimming were worked out from the DNA. The profile shows tens of thousands of clones, roughly 80% of them singletons. The sequence was collected from a woman aged 80 or over with active or convalescent COVID-19. The sequenced sample consisted of peripheral blood. The chain employs TRBV5-1 and TRBJ2-5; 9 bases map to TRBD2. CDR3 sequence (DNA): TGCGCCAGCAGCTCCAACGGGGGGCTAGCGGGGCGGGAGACCCAGTACTTC. This gives the protein CASSSNGGLAGRETQYF.